Listed below are T cell receptor beta chains from one sample, sequenced in a study of CD8+CD57+ T cells in acquired aplastic anemia. Via MiXCR, TCRdb re-called the reads, giving one row per CDR3 protein. The sample gives roughly 290,000 distinct CDR3 sequences, under 60% of which show up once; 1.3% is in the top ten. Source material: sorted CD4+, CD8+, or CD8+CD57+ T cells (not recorded which) from PBMCs. The receptors shown here come from a human donor with aplastic anemia. The conserved cysteine and the conserved F or W are not part of the CDR3 here. Some rows mark clone size as missing; the rest say once, few, many or name a class of expanded clone.

J gene,V gene,clone size,CDR3 protein
TRBJ1-1,TRBV6-2/TRBV6-3,many,ASSYVGSRGTEAF
TRBJ2-5,TRBV7-9,NA,ASSPYPGETQY
TRBJ2-1,TRBV20-1,NA,SASRSSGYNEQF
TRBJ1-2,TRBV19,NA,ASSFGGLDLYGYT
TRBJ1-5,TRBV6-5,many,ASRPGQGGNQPQH
TRBJ1-4,TRBV7-2,NA,ASRQGAYEKLF
TRBJ1-3,TRBV11-2,NA,ASSLVLGNTIY
TRBJ1-1,TRBV10-3,few,AISEPDRGMNTEAF
TRBJ2-2,TRBV19,many,ASSPSGRAYINTGELF
TRBJ2-1,TRBV4-2,many,ASSQERLAGDEQF
TRBJ2-1,TRBV11-2,many,ASSFSGYNEQF
TRBJ2-5,TRBV5-1,NA,ASSLQGVGETQY
TRBJ2-7,TRBV20-1,few,SARDYAKLGDEQY
TRBJ1-2,TRBV20-1,NA,SATQGLPDGYT
TRBJ1-2,TRBV5-1,NA,ASRTGQGSLYGYT
TRBJ1-5,TRBV19,few,ASTRQGYNQPQH
TRBJ1-3,TRBV19,NA,ASSPYSQTVLY
TRBJ2-3,TRBV20-1,NA,SARSAGTTDTQY
TRBJ2-3,TRBV7-6,NA,ASSLGVLGYTDTQY
TRBJ2-1,TRBV24-1,many,ATSEGGRAQNEQF
TRBJ1-3,TRBV7-9,NA,ASSSARANTIY
TRBJ2-5,TRBV7-2,NA,ASSYPRSGETQY
TRBJ2-6,TRBV4-1,many,ASSLGDRVSGANVLT
TRBJ1-2,TRBV9,NA,ASSGITGVLYGYT
TRBJ1-1,TRBV7-3,many,ASSLTGETEAF
TRBJ2-7,TRBV5-1,many,ASSSIELGEQY
TRBJ1-1,TRBV7-3,NA,ASSSRVSTEAS
TRBJ1-2,TRBV2,NA,ASSGGGLYGYT
TRBJ2-5,TRBV15,once,ATSSPGGGWETQY
TRBJ2-2,TRBV10-1,NA,ANPGGAGELF
TRBJ2-3,TRBV20-1,NA,SATSDGTDTQY
TRBJ2-5,TRBV20-1,NA,SARDPRRGNQETQY
TRBJ1-2,TRBV10-2,NA,ASSEGPSLYGYT
TRBJ1-6,TRBV25-1,many,ASSSQGAGSPLH
TRBJ2-3,TRBV10-3,few,ATQTGGYQDTQY
TRBJ2-7,TRBV2,NA,ASSSYPKGVEQY
TRBJ1-5,TRBV19,many,ASSIRDRANQPQH
TRBJ1-1,TRBV20-1,NA,SAIRTEAF
TRBJ1-5,TRBV7-2,once,ASSYFPTGPEQPQH
TRBJ1-1,TRBV29-1,NA,SVERGLDTEAF
TRBJ1-5,TRBV24-1,NA,ATSSVGGNQPQH
TRBJ1-2,TRBV7-2,NA,ASRVSNYGYT
TRBJ2-2,TRBV9,few,ASSEQVTGELF
TRBJ2-1,TRBV19,many,ASSTPSGRALEQF
TRBJ2-2,TRBV5-6,many,ASSSRTLNTGELF
TRBJ2-5,TRBV5-5,many,ASSFTGGRGETQY
TRBJ2-6,TRBV19,NA,ATSRGTSGANVLT
TRBJ1-2,TRBV7-2,NA,ASTPGSGNYGYT
TRBJ2-7,TRBV5-1,NA,ASSGDRGEQY
TRBJ2-7,TRBV3-1,many,ASSLPGQGNPYEQY
TRBJ1-2,TRBV7-9,NA,VSSSTLTGQDGYT
TRBJ2-7,TRBV15,NA,ATSRDRGIAGVRDEQY
TRBJ2-5,TRBV20-1,NA,SARDKTGGGPGTQY
TRBJ2-1,TRBV20-1,NA,SAKDTLGASNEQF
TRBJ2-7,TRBV24-1,NA,ATSEEQGAREQY
TRBJ2-3,TRBV19,few,ASRQGSDTQY
TRBJ2-4,TRBV4-2,many,ASSQDWSNIQY
TRBJ2-1,TRBV5-1,NA,ASSLGSEDEQF
TRBJ1-3,TRBV15,NA,ATSRPNQDNTIY
TRBJ2-1,TRBV25-1,NA,ASSEWGLRGITYNEQF